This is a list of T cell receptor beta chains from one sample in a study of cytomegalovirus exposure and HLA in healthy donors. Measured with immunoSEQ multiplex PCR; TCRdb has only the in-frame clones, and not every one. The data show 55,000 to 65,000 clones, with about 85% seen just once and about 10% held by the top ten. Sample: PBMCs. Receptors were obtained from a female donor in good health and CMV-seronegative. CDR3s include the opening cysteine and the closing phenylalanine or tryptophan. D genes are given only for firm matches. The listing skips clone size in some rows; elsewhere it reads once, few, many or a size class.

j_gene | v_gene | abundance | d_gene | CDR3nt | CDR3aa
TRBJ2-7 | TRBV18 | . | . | TGTGCCAGCTCACCAAGGAGTGTTGAGCACGAGCAGTACTTC | CASSPRSVEHEQYF
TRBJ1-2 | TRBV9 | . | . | TGTGCCAGCAGCGTAAACAGGGACGGCTACACCTTC | CASSVNRDGYTF
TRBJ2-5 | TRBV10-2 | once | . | TGCGCCAGCGGGCGTGAGACCCAGTACTTC | CASGRETQYF
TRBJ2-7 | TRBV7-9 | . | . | TGTGCCAGCAGCTTAGTGCCAAAAGGGGTGTCCTACGAGCAGTACTTC | CASSLVPKGVSYEQYF
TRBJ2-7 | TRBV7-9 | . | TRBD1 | TGTGCCAGCAGCTCCGGGGCCCGGACAGGCTACGAGCAGTACTTC | CASSSGARTGYEQYF
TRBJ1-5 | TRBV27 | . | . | TGTGCCAGCAGGTCGGGGAATCAGCCCCAGCATTTT | CASRSGNQPQHF
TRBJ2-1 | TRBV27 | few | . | TGTGCCAGCAGTTTAGGTACTCCTACCTACAATGAGCAGTTCTTC | CASSLGTPTYNEQFF
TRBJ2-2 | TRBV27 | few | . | TGTGCCAGCAGAATGGGGGGGGCAACCGGGGAGCTGTTTTTT | CASRMGGATGELFF
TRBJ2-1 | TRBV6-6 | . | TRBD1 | TGTGCCAGCGGATCCGCAGGGGGCGCGATGAATGAGCAGTTCTTC | CASGSAGGAMNEQFF
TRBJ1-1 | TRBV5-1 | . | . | TGCGCCAGCAGCTTGGACCCTGGGAGGGGGGGCACTGAAGCTTTCTTT | CASSLDPGRGGTEAFF
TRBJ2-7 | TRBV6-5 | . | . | TGTGCCAGCAGACAAGACACCTCTCTTGCCTACGAGCAGTACTTC | CASRQDTSLAYEQYF
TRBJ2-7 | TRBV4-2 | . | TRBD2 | TGTGCCAGCAGCCAAGCGGCTAGCGGCACCTACGAGCAGTACTTC | CASSQAASGTYEQYF
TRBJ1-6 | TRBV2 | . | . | TGTGCCAGCAGTTGGGAGCAGAGGCCACCCCTCCACTTT | CASSWEQRPPLHF
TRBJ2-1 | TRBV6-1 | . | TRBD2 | TGTGCCAGCAGTGAACGGGACGGGGGGGCCAATGAGCAGTTCTTC | CASSERDGGANEQFF
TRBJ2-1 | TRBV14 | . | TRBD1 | TGTGCCAGCAGCCAACTAACCGGGACAGGGAGAAGGCGGGCCTACAATGAGCAGTTCTTC | CASSQLTGTGRRRAYNEQFF
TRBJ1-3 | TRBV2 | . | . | TGTGCCAGCAGTGTCCAGGGCTCTCGGATGGGAAACACCATATATTTT | CASSVQGSRMGNTIYF
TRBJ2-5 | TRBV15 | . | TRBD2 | TGTGCCACCAGCAGAGTGACTAGCGGACAAGAGACCCAGTACTTC | CATSRVTSGQETQYF
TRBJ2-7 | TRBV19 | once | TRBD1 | TGTGCCAGTAGTCGGCGGGACAGGTCCTACGAGCAGTACTTC | CASSRRDRSYEQYF
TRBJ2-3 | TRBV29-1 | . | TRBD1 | TGCAGCGGGCGCTACGGGACAGGGGCATTAGATACGCAGTATTTT | CSGRYGTGALDTQYF
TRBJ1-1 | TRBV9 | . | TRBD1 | TGTGCCAGCAGCGTACAGGGGGCCTCTGAAGCTTTCTTT | CASSVQGASEAFF
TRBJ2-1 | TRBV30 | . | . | TGTGCCTGGAGTAAGAGCTCCTACAATGAGCAGTTCTTC | CAWSKSSYNEQFF
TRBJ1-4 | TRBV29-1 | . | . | TGCAGCGTAACGGGGAGAGCTAATGAAAAACTGTTTTTT | CSVTGRANEKLFF
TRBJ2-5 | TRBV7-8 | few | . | TGTGCCAGCAGCTTAATGGCAATCCAAGAGACCCAGTACTTC | CASSLMAIQETQYF
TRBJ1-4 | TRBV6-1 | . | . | TGTGCCAGCAGTACAGGGTTGTCTGAAAAACTGTTTTTT | CASSTGLSEKLFF
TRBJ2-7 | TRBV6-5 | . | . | TGTGCCAGCACCTCAGGTAGCTCCTACGAGCAGTACTTC | CASTSGSSYEQYF
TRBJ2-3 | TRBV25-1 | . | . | TGTGCCAGCAGTGAATCGGGGGGCGCGGGTTTGGATTTT | CASSESGGAGLDF
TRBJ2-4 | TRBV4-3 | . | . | TGCGCCAGCAGCCAAGATACCGGGAGCTACATTCAGTACTTC | CASSQDTGSYIQYF
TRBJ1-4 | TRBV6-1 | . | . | TGTGCCAGCAGAATAAGACACCTGGTCATTTTT | CASRIRHLVIF
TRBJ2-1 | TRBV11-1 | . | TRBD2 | TGTGCCAGCAGCTTAGGCCCAACTAGCGGCAATGAGCAGTTCTTC | CASSLGPTSGNEQFF
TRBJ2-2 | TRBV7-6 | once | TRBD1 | TGTGCCAGCAGCCCAGACAGGGGGCGCGGTACCGGGGAGCTGTTTTTT | CASSPDRGRGTGELFF
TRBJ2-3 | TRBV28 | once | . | TGTGCCAGCAGTGAGGGAATAACAGATACGCAGTATTTT | CASSEGITDTQYF
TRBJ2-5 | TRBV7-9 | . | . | TGTGCCAGCAGCACAGCGGTAGAGCTACAAGAGACCCAGTACTTC | CASSTAVELQETQYF
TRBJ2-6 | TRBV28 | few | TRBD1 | TGTGCCAGCAGTTTCGGGGACAGCTCTGGGGCCAACGGCCTGACTTTC | CASSFGDSSGANGLTF
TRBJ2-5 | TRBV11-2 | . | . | TGTGCCAGCAGCCCCAGGGAAGGGGAGACCCAGTACTTC | CASSPREGETQYF
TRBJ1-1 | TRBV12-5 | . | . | TGTGCTAGTGGTTTAGACCCCCGGGGGGCTTTCTTT | CASGLDPRGAFF
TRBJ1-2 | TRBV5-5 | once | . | TGTGCCAGCAGCCCGGGGTATGGCTACACCTTC | CASSPGYGYTF
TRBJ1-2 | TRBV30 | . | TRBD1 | TGTGCCTGGAGTGTACAGGGGATTGGCTACACCTTC | CAWSVQGIGYTF
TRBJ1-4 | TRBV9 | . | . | TGTGCCAGCAGCGTAGGGACAGCTCTGAATAATGAAAAACTGTTTTTT | CASSVGTALNNEKLFF
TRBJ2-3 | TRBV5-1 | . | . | TGCGCCAGCAGCTCCCGGACAGATACGCAGTATTTT | CASSSRTDTQYF
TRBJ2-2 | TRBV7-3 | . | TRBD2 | TGTGCCAGCAGCTTGGGGCTAGCGGGTCGGCAAAAAACCGGGGAGCTGTTTTTT | CASSLGLAGRQKTGELFF
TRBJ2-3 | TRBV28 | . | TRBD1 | TGTGCCAGCAGTCACCGAACCGGGACAGGGGGCGCGGATTTGGATACGCAGTATTTT | CASSHRTGTGGADLDTQYF
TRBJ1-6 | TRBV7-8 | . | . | TGTGCCAGCAGCTTTTCCGGGACATATAATTCACCCCTCCACTTT | CASSFSGTYNSPLHF
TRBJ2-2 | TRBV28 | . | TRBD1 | TGTGCCAGCAGTTTATCCAGATGGGGACAGGGGAATGGAAAGCTGTTTTTT | CASSLSRWGQGNGKLFF
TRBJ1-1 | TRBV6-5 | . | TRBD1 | TGTGCCAGCAGGCGGGACAGGGAGTCTGAAGCTTTCTTT | CASRRDRESEAFF
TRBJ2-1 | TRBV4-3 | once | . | TGCGCCAGCAGCCAAGACCTACCTAACAATGAGCAGTTCTTC | CASSQDLPNNEQFF
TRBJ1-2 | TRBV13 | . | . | TGTGCCAGCAGCTTAGTGAGTCAAAATGCGGACTATGGCTACACCTTC | CASSLVSQNADYGYTF